This is a list of T cell receptor beta chains from one sample in a study of cytomegalovirus exposure and HLA in healthy donors. Sequencing used immunoSEQ multiplex PCR; TCRdb keeps in-frame clones, though not all of them. Listed are 110,000 to 150,000 clones; less than 3% falls within the top ten. The sequenced sample was PBMCs. Receptors were obtained from a man aged 40-49 years in good health and CMV-seronegative. The CDR3 runs from the conserved cysteine through the conserved F or W. D genes are given only for firm matches.

J,D,V,CDR3,DNA
TRBJ1-1,TRBD1,TRBV5-1,CASRQGESTEAFF,TGCGCCAGTCGACAGGGAGAGAGCACTGAAGCTTTCTTT
TRBJ1-3,NA,TRBV9,CASSVSDSGNTIYF,TGTGCCAGCAGCGTATCAGACTCTGGAAACACCATATATTTT
TRBJ2-7,TRBD1,TRBV7-2,CASSSRDRLNEQYF,TGTGCCAGCAGCTCTAGGGACAGGCTGAACGAGCAGTACTTC
TRBJ2-5,TRBD1,TRBV5-1,CASSFHRGQETQYF,TGCGCCAGCAGCTTTCACAGGGGCCAAGAGACCCAGTACTTC
TRBJ2-7,TRBD2,TRBV4-1,CASSRLADAYEQYF,TGCGCCAGCAGCCGGCTAGCGGACGCCTACGAGCAGTACTTC
TRBJ2-7,TRBD2,TRBV6-5,CASSYLPSGSYEQYF,TGTGCCAGCAGTTACCTGCCTAGCGGCTCCTACGAGCAGTACTTC
TRBJ2-5,TRBD2,TRBV7-2,CASGSQAGGRGTQYF,TGTGCCAGCGGGTCCCAGGCGGGGGGGCGGGGGACCCAGTACTTC
TRBJ2-3,NA,TRBV4-2,CASSQAGAGAVTDTQYF,TGTGCCAGCAGCCAAGCGGGGGCGGGGGCCGTCACAGATACGCAGTATTTT
TRBJ2-7,TRBD1,TRBV4-1,CASSQVSGTGLREQYF,TGCGCCAGCAGCCAAGTATCAGGGACAGGGCTTCGCGAGCAGTACTTC
TRBJ1-4,NA,TRBV2,CASSVNRADSNEKLFF,TGTGCCAGCAGTGTAAACAGGGCGGATTCTAATGAAAAACTGTTTTTT
TRBJ1-1,NA,TRBV7-3,CASSLIGGTEAFF,TGTGCCAGCAGCTTAATAGGAGGGACTGAAGCTTTCTTT
TRBJ2-2,NA,TRBV6-5,CASIRFQGSTGELFF,TGTGCCAGCATCCGCTTTCAGGGGAGCACCGGGGAGCTGTTTTTT
TRBJ1-2,TRBD1,TRBV6-1,CASKGQGGSNYGYTF,TGTGCCAGCAAGGGACAGGGCGGATCTAACTATGGCTACACCTTC
TRBJ2-5,NA,TRBV5-1,CASSDQGSQETQYF,TGCGCCAGCAGCGACCAGGGATCCCAAGAGACCCAGTACTTC
TRBJ1-2,TRBD1,TRBV18,CASSPGTGEYGYTF,TGTGCCAGCTCACCAGGGACAGGGGAATATGGCTACACCTTC
TRBJ2-3,NA,TRBV6-1,CASSPQTPSTDTQYF,TGTGCCAGCAGTCCTCAGACACCCAGCACAGATACGCAGTATTTT
TRBJ1-4,TRBD1,TRBV6-1,CASRGTGSNEKLFF,TGTGCCAGCAGAGGGACAGGCAGTAATGAAAAACTGTTTTTT
TRBJ2-2,TRBD2,TRBV7-3,CASSVTSGGARTGELFF,TGTGCCAGCAGCGTAACTAGCGGGGGGGCTCGAACCGGGGAGCTGTTTTTT
TRBJ2-5,NA,TRBV7-2,CASSLGIQETQYF,TGTGCCAGCAGCCTAGGTATACAAGAGACCCAGTACTTC
TRBJ2-1,NA,TRBV5-1,CASSLEVAFNEQFF,TGCGCCAGCAGCTTGGAGGTAGCGTTCAATGAGCAGTTCTTC
TRBJ1-1,NA,TRBV5-4,CASSLAGNTEAFF,TGTGCCAGCAGCTTGGCAGGGAACACTGAAGCTTTCTTT
TRBJ1-2,NA,TRBV4-3,CASSQDRRSRGYGYTF,TGCGCCAGCAGCCAAGATCGACGCTCGCGCGGCTATGGCTACACCTTC
TRBJ1-1,TRBD1,TRBV7-3,CASSPQGATEAFF,TGTGCCAGCAGCCCCCAGGGGGCCACTGAAGCTTTCTTT
TRBJ1-4,NA,TRBV5-5,CASSLSQGGEKLFF,TGTGCCAGCAGCTTATCACAGGGAGGGGAAAAACTGTTTTTT
TRBJ2-7,NA,TRBV11-2,CASSSTVYEQYF,TGTGCCAGCAGCTCTACAGTCTACGAGCAGTACTTC
TRBJ1-4,TRBD1,TRBV18,CASSFRGMDEKLFF,TGTGCCAGCTCATTCAGGGGGATGGATGAAAAACTGTTTTTT
TRBJ2-7,TRBD2,TRBV2,CASHFGGTRYEQYF,TGTGCCAGTCACTTCGGGGGGACCCGCTACGAGCAGTACTTC
TRBJ1-4,TRBD1,TRBV15,CATSRATGGFEKLFF,TGTGCCACCAGCAGAGCGACAGGGGGCTTTGAAAAACTGTTTTTT
TRBJ1-6,NA,TRBV19,CASRVKSSYNSPLHF,TGTGCCAGTAGGGTAAAGAGCTCCTATAATTCACCCCTCCACTTT
TRBJ2-2,NA,TRBV19,CASSVDRLNTGELFF,TGTGCCAGTAGTGTAGACCGACTGAACACCGGGGAGCTGTTTTTT
TRBJ2-2,NA,TRBV21-1,CASRRGGEDGELFF,TGTGCCAGCCGCCGCGGCGGGGAGGACGGGGAGCTGTTTTTT
TRBJ2-7,NA,TRBV5-1,CASRAENSPYEQYF,TGCGCCAGCAGAGCGGAAAACTCACCCTACGAGCAGTACTTC
TRBJ2-1,NA,TRBV13,CASSFVGGDSYNEQFF,TGTGCCAGCAGCTTTGTGGGCGGGGACTCCTACAATGAGCAGTTCTTC
TRBJ2-7,NA,TRBV4-3,CASSHRSGGKNEQYF,TGCGCCAGCAGCCATCGCTCGGGGGGCAAGAACGAGCAGTACTTC
TRBJ1-5,TRBD1,TRBV11-2,CASSSNDLQGPRQPQHF,TGTGCCAGCAGCTCAAACGACCTACAGGGGCCACGCCAGCCCCAGCATTTT
TRBJ2-7,TRBD2,TRBV7-2,CASSPPLTSGGPYEQYF,TGTGCCAGCAGCCCGCCCTTGACTAGCGGGGGGCCCTACGAGCAGTACTTC
TRBJ2-7,NA,TRBV27,CASSPHQAPYEQYF,TGTGCCAGCAGTCCCCACCAAGCTCCCTACGAGCAGTACTTC
TRBJ1-5,TRBD1,TRBV28,CASSATGGKQPQHF,TGTGCCAGCAGTGCGACAGGGGGCAAACAGCCCCAGCATTTT
TRBJ2-7,TRBD1,TRBV6-5,CASSYDRGYEQYF,TGTGCCAGCAGTTACGACAGGGGGTACGAGCAGTACTTC
TRBJ2-7,TRBD1,TRBV5-1,CASSDPGQGRYEQYF,TGCGCCAGCAGCGACCCGGGACAGGGTCGATACGAGCAGTACTTC
TRBJ2-3,NA,TRBV7-2,CASSPQDYSDTQYF,TGTGCCAGCAGCCCTCAGGACTACTCGGATACGCAGTATTTT
TRBJ1-2,TRBD1,TRBV11-2,CASSLDGQAQDYGYTF,TGTGCCAGCAGCTTAGACGGACAGGCCCAGGACTATGGCTACACCTTC
TRBJ2-5,TRBD2,TRBV9,CASSSSGGYITETQYF,TGTGCCAGCAGCTCTAGCGGGGGGTATATTACGGAGACCCAGTACTTC
TRBJ1-6,NA,TRBV9,CASSATDRIGSPLHF,TGTGCCAGCAGCGCTACCGACAGGATCGGATCACCCCTCCACTTT
TRBJ1-1,NA,TRBV7-9,CASSFGKGDRGAEAFF,TGTGCCAGCAGCTTCGGGAAGGGGGATCGAGGCGCTGAAGCTTTCTTT
TRBJ1-2,NA,TRBV19,CASSIIANYGYTF,TGTGCCAGTAGTATTATCGCTAACTATGGCTACACCTTC
TRBJ2-2,NA,TRBV6-4,CASRRSGNTGELFF,TGTGCCAGCAGAAGATCAGGGAACACCGGGGAGCTGTTTTTT
TRBJ1-5,NA,TRBV5-1,CASSPGGGPAQPQHF,TGCGCCAGCAGCCCCGGGGGGGGGCCCGCGCAGCCCCAGCATTTT
TRBJ2-3,NA,TRBV9,CASSVGVADTQYF,TGTGCCAGCAGCGTCGGGGTCGCGGATACGCAGTATTTT
TRBJ1-6,NA,TRBV9,CASSVSGGWDSPLHF,TGTGCCAGCAGCGTTTCCGGGGGGTGGGATTCACCCCTCCACTTT
TRBJ1-2,NA,TRBV28,CASRGGKLVYGYTF,TGTGCCAGCAGGGGGGGGAAATTGGTCTATGGCTACACCTTC
TRBJ1-5,TRBD1,TRBV28,CASTGGQPQHF,TGTGCCAGCACAGGGGGTCAGCCCCAGCATTTT
TRBJ2-1,NA,TRBV6-6,CASTSSGSYNEQFF,TGTGCCAGCACCTCCTCGGGCTCCTACAATGAGCAGTTCTTC
TRBJ2-1,TRBD1,TRBV7-2,CASSLIQGANEQFF,TGTGCCAGCAGCTTAATACAGGGGGCCAATGAGCAGTTCTTC
TRBJ1-2,NA,TRBV19,CASSLEGLGYGYTF,TGTGCCAGTAGTCTTGAGGGTCTTGGCTATGGCTACACCTTC